Listed below are T cell receptor beta chains from one sample, sequenced in a study of naive and memory T cell subsets. TCRdb re-called the UMI-ligation and nested PCR reads with MiXCR, one entry per CDR3 protein. The sample has 150,000 or so distinct CDR3 sequences; about 23% are singletons. Sequences were obtained from naive CD4+ T cells from blood. The source of these receptors is a human donor in good health. The conserved cysteine and the conserved F or W are not part of the CDR3 here.

v_gene: TRBV29-1; j_gene: TRBJ2-5; CDR3aa: SAEAPQETQY
v_gene: TRBV6-1; j_gene: TRBJ2-3; CDR3aa: ASVLWERKEGGTQY
v_gene: TRBV6-5; j_gene: TRBJ2-7; CDR3aa: ASRFRRTGGYEQY
v_gene: TRBV12-3/TRBV12-4; j_gene: TRBJ2-7; CDR3aa: ASSFGGVQGADEQY
v_gene: TRBV5-1; j_gene: TRBJ2-3; CDR3aa: ASSPGITSGATDTQY
v_gene: TRBV10-2; j_gene: TRBJ2-7; CDR3aa: ASERLSAAREQY
v_gene: TRBV5-1; j_gene: TRBJ2-7; CDR3aa: ASSIQGGPYEQY
v_gene: TRBV20-1; j_gene: TRBJ2-7; CDR3aa: SATGTSGTYEQY
v_gene: TRBV20-1; j_gene: TRBJ1-1; CDR3aa: SATRVVGAEAF
v_gene: TRBV6-6; j_gene: TRBJ2-1; CDR3aa: ASSVGGRSYNEQF
v_gene: TRBV29-1; j_gene: TRBJ1-5; CDR3aa: SVRQGQNQPQH
v_gene: TRBV7-9; j_gene: TRBJ2-5; CDR3aa: ASSFGIYQETQY
v_gene: TRBV2; j_gene: TRBJ2-2; CDR3aa: ASSVGHTGELF
v_gene: TRBV28; j_gene: TRBJ1-5; CDR3aa: ASRGSNQPQH
v_gene: TRBV12-3/TRBV12-4; j_gene: TRBJ2-3; CDR3aa: ASRHRHTDTQY
v_gene: TRBV9; j_gene: TRBJ1-2; CDR3aa: ASSLPGQDGGYT
v_gene: TRBV29-1; j_gene: TRBJ1-2; CDR3aa: SVVYRDNYGYT
v_gene: TRBV7-6; j_gene: TRBJ2-3; CDR3aa: ASSLVAGVRTDTQY
v_gene: TRBV15; j_gene: TRBJ1-1; CDR3aa: ATRPPGNTEAF
v_gene: TRBV5-1; j_gene: TRBJ2-4; CDR3aa: ASRRGYQTGTWKNIQY
v_gene: TRBV30; j_gene: TRBJ2-7; CDR3aa: AWTKDKAGEQY
v_gene: TRBV20-1; j_gene: TRBJ1-1; CDR3aa: SAHRTVKNTEAF
v_gene: TRBV12-3/TRBV12-4; j_gene: TRBJ2-1; CDR3aa: ASSPKEGARGEQF
v_gene: TRBV6-5; j_gene: TRBJ2-7; CDR3aa: AAGGNSYEQY